This TCR beta chain was retrieved from a study of T cells in Graves' hyperthyroidism and ophthalmopathy. Study conclusions and caveats: Most thyroid clonotypes expanded above 0.001 were also detected in blood.

TCR beta CDR3 regions were amplified from RNA transcripts. Carried out on the TCR CDR3, a first-round RT-PCR used the HTBI primer set. One entry per CDR3 protein, called by TCRdb with MiXCR from the multiplex PCR reads. The sample carries hundreds of thousands of distinct CDR3 sequences, 20% recorded once. For ophthalmopathy patients, the Clinical Activity Score was at least 3 and the NOSPECS grade at least 4; duration was under 3 months. Clinical symptoms, serum thyroxine and TRAb, thyroid ultrasound and orbital computed tomography were used for the diagnoses. Using more than 8 ml of fresh peripheral blood, PBMCs were prepared. The germline gives CDR1 GTSNPN, CDR2 SVGIG (reference sequence). Trimming removed 0 bases from V and 7 bases from J; junction bases left unmatched: 2. The length of the CDR3 is 13 residues. This clonotype was seen many times. Its specificity is not known.

The sequencing sample was made of blood. The chain is built from TRBV30 and TRBJ2-3, with 9 bases fitting TRBD2. The receptor was isolated from a man in his forties with Graves' ophthalmopathy. This chain's CDR3 is CAWSVASGNTQYF. In nucleotides, the CDR3 is TGTGCCTGGAGTGTGGCTAGCGGGAATACGCAGTATTTT.